These 5 T cell receptor beta chains originate from one sample sequenced in a study of blood T cell repertoires in COVID-19. Profiled with immunoSEQ multiplex PCR; TCRdb holds only in-frame clones, not every one. The table has around 400,000 clones, roughly 86% seen once; the top ten hold 1.5% to 2%. Sequences were obtained from PBMCs or T cells enriched from blood (not recorded which). All receptors come from a woman aged 25 to 39 who had recovered from COVID-19.

Note on this clone: The DNA is left out, because the CDR3 cannot be placed on it with certainty; the CDR3 is given as TCRdb lists it. The rearrangement joins TRBV27 to TRBJ2-3; the table's D call of TRBD1 was not tested on the DNA. From its first to its last residue, the CDR3 has 13 amino acids. Germline V CDR1 and CDR2: MNHEY, SMNVEV (reference sequence). CDR3 sequence: CASSLWGTGSPYF.

This chain links TRBV10-1 with TRBJ2-1; D gene uncertain. The CDR3 spans 11 residues. Trimming removed 10 bases from V and 9 bases from J, with 13 bases in between. Germline V CDR1 and CDR2: WNHNN, SYGVQD (reference sequence). CDR3 sequence reads: CATKSSVEQFF. The CDR3, as DNA: TGCGCCACAAAGTCTAGTGTTGAGCAGTTCTTC.

The chain links TRBV12-5 to TRBJ2-7, with D maybe TRBD1 (6 bases). This CDR3 comprises 14 residues. Germline CDR1 and CDR2: LGHNT and FRNRAP. V lost 8 bases to trimming and J lost 2 bases, with 16 bases between them. DNA for the CDR3: TGTGCTAGTCAAGCGCGAGGGGGACCCTACGAGCAGTACTTC. Translated: CASQARGGPYEQYF. Combining the CDR3 with reference TRBV12-5 and TRBJ2-7 gives the whole variable domain DARVTQTPRHKVTEMGQEVTMRCQPILGHNTVFWYRQTMMQGLELLAYFRNRAPLDDSGMPKDRFSAEMPDATLATLKIQPSEPRDSAVYFCASQARGGPYEQYFGPGTRLTVT.

The chain links TRBV28 to TRBJ2-1, with D perhaps TRBD1 (6 bases). V was cut by 5 bases and J by 8 bases, with 16 bases left in between. There are 14 residues in the CDR3. Germline CDR1 is MDHEN and CDR2 is SYDVKM. CDR3 coding DNA: TGTGCCAGCAGTCGAATTCAGGGGCGGGATGAGCAGTTCTTC. It codes for CASSRIQGRDEQFF.

There are a few counts of this clone. This sequence joins TRBV19 and TRBJ1-6; TRBD1 aligns across 10 bases. The CDR3 runs 15 residues. Germline assignment: CDR1 LNHDA and CDR2 SQIVND (reference sequence). Trimming removed 5 bases from V and 10 bases from J; junction bases left unmatched: 8. CDR3 bases: TGTGCCAGTAGTTCCGGGACAGGGGCGGGATCACCCCTCCACTTT. It translates to CASSSGTGAGSPLHF.